Listed here is a single T cell receptor (beta chain). The target antigen is unknown. The data stem from a study of T cells after yellow fever vaccination. Study results and limitations: Most clones from primary vaccination resurfaced after the booster (around 97% CD4, 70% to 90% CD8). From the bulk population, abundant clonotypes could contaminate and appear within FACS-sorted repertoires.

The CDR3 totals 17 residues. Universal primer sites and UMIs were introduced during 5'RACE template-switching synthesis of TCR cDNA. TCRdb called the 5' RACE reads again in MiXCR, with one record for every CDR3 protein. Of 450,000 to 550,000 distinct CDR3 sequences in the sample, around 21% were seen once. This material consisted of PBMCs, taken 15 days after the yellow fever booster vaccination. The chain links TRBV21-1 to TRBJ2-2. TRBV21-1 is a pseudogene locus. The TCR originated in a man aged 30 to 39 who received the YFV17D yellow fever vaccine. The CDR3 nucleotides read TGTGCCAGCAGCAAAGTTGAGTACAAAGAGAACACCGGGGAGCTGTTTTTT. Encoded protein: CASSKVEYKENTGELFF.